This T cell receptor (beta chain) was captured by sequencing in a study of T cell changes during pregnancy in multiple sclerosis. TCRdb keeps only in-frame clones here, not all; method: immunoSEQ multiplex PCR. The table shows roughly 52,000 clones, with around 90% occurring only once. Trimming at V came to 6 bases and at J to 6 bases, leaving 5 bases not matched to a gene. CDR3 length equals 14 residues. CDR1 MNHEY and CDR2 SVGAGI come from the germline V gene. The V gene is TRBV6-5, the J gene TRBJ1-6, with 7 nucleotides matching TRBD1. This sequence originates from a female donor with multiple sclerosis, enrolled in a pregnancy study. The starting material was CD4+ T cells from peripheral blood mononuclear cells, obtained in the first trimester of pregnancy. The CDR3 loop is CASRKDRSNSPLHF. As DNA, the CDR3 is TGTGCCAGCAGAAAGGACAGGAGTAATTCACCCCTCCACTTT.